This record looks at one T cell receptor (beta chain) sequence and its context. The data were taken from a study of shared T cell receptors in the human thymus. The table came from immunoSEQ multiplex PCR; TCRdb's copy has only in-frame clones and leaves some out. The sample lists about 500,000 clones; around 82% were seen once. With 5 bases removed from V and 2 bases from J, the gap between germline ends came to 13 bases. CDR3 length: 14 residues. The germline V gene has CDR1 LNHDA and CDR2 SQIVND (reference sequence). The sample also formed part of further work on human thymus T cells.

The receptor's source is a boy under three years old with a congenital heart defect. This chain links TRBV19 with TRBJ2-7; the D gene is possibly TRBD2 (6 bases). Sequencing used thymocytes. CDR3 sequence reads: CASSSSGLPYEQYF. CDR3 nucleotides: TGTGCCAGTAGTTCATCGGGACTCCCCTACGAGCAGTACTTC.